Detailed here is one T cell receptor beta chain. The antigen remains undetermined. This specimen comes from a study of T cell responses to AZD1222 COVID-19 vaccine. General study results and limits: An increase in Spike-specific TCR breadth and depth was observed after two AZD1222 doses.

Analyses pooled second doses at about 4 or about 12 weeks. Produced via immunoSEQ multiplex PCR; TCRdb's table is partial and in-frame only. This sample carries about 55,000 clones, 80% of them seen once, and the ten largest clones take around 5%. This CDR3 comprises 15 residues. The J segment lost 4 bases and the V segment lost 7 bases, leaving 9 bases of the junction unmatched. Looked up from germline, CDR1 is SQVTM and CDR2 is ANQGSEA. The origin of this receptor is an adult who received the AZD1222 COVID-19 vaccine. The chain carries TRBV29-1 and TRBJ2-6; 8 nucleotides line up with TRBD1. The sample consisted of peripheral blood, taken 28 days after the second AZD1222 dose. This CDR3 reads CSARTGGLGANVLTF. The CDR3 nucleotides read TGCAGCGCAAGAACAGGGGGTCTCGGGGCCAACGTCCTGACTTTC.